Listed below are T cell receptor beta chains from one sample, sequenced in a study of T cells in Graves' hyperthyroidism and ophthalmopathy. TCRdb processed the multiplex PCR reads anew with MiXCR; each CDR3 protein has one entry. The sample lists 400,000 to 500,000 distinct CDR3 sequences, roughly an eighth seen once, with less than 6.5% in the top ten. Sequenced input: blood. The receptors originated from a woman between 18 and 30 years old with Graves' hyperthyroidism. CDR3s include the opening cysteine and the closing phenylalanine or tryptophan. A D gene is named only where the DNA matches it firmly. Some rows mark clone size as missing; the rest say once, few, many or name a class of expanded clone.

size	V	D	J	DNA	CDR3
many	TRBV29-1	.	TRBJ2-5	TGCAGCGTTGAGACCAGAGAGACCCAGTACTTC	CSVETRETQYF
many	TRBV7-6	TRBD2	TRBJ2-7	TGTGCCAGCAGCGGATTCACTAGCGGGGGAGCCTACGAGCAGTACTTC	CASSGFTSGGAYEQYF
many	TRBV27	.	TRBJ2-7	TGTGCCAGCAGTTTAACGGGGATGGGCAGGGAGAACGAGCAGTACTTC	CASSLTGMGRENEQYF
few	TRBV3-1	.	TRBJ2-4	TGTGCCAGCAGCCAAGATTTAACGGGGCTGGGTGCCAAAAACATTCAGTACTTC	CASSQDLTGLGAKNIQYF
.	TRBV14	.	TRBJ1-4	TGTGCCAGCAGCCAAGAACGGGCAGGCCCCCCTAAAGGTGAAAAACTGTTTTTT	CASSQERAGPPKGEKLFF
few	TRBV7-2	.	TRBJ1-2	TGTGCCAGCAGCTTAATGAACCGGACACCAGCAAGCGGGTTCTATGGCTACACCTTC	CASSLMNRTPASGFYGYTF
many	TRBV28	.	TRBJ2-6	TGTGCCAGCACCGAGACAGGCCTCAGCTCTGGGGCCAACGTCCTGACTTTC	CASTETGLSSGANVLTF
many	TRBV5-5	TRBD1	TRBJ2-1	TGTGCCAGCAGCTTACAGGACAGGGGCCACAATGAGCAGTTCTTC	CASSLQDRGHNEQFF
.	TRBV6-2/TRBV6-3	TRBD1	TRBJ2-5	TGTGCCAGCAGTTACAACAGGGGCGAAGAGACCCAGTACTTC	CASSYNRGEETQYF
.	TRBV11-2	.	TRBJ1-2	TGTGCCAGCAGCTTATGGCCTGGGGATGGTGGCTACACCTTC	CASSLWPGDGGYTF
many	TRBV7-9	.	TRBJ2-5	TGTGCCAGCAGCCAAAGCGAAGCAGCGGGAGAGACCCAGTACTTC	CASSQSEAAGETQYF
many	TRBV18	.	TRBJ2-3	TGTGCCAGCTCACCACGGCCAAGGTTGAGCACAGATACGCAGTATTTT	CASSPRPRLSTDTQYF
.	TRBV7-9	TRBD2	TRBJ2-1	TGTGCCAGCAGCCCGGGGACTAGGAATGAGCAGTTCTTC	CASSPGTRNEQFF
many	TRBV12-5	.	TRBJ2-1	TGTGCTAGTGGTTTCGCCGGGACGACCTCAATACTCAATGAGCAGTTCTTC	CASGFAGTTSILNEQFF
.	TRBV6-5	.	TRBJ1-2	TGTGCCAGCAGTTACCTGGGGGGAAGCGATGGCTACACCTTC	CASSYLGGSDGYTF
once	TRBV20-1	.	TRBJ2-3	TGCAGCTTCTCAGTCGCGGATACGCAGTATTTT	CSFSVADTQYF
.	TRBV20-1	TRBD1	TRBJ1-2	TGCAGTGCTCGCCCGACAGGGGTTAACTATGGCTACACCTTC	CSARPTGVNYGYTF
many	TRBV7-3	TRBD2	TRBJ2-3	TGTGCCAGCAGCTTAAACCCCCCTAGCGGGAGTTCAGATACGCAGTATTTT	CASSLNPPSGSSDTQYF
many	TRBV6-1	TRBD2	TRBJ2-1	TGTGCCAGCAGTCTCGGGACTAGAGGGTACAATGAGCAGTTCTTC	CASSLGTRGYNEQFF
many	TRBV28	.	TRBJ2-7	TGTGCCAGCAGTCTCCCGGTTGGGACAACCTACGAGCAGTACTTC	CASSLPVGTTYEQYF
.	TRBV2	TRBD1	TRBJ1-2	TGTGCCAGCAGCCAATCGAATCGACAGGGACGATGGGGCTACACCTTC	CASSQSNRQGRWGYTF
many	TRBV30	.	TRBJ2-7	TGTGCCTGGAGTGGGGGAGGTGCCTACGAGCAGTACTTC	CAWSGGGAYEQYF
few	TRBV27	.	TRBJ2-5	TGTGCCAGCAGTCGCTTTATAGATGAGACCCAGTACTTC	CASSRFIDETQYF
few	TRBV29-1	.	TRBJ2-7	TGCAGCGCCCTGACTAGGGGCTACGAGCAGTACTTC	CSALTRGYEQYF
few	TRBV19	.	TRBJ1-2	TGTGCCAGTAGTGAAGGGGACCGGAGGTCCCATGGCTACACCTTC	CASSEGDRRSHGYTF
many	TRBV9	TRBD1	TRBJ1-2	TGTGCCAGCAGCCCGGACAGGGGGGATGGCTACACCTTC	CASSPDRGDGYTF
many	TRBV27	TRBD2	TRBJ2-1	TGTGCCAGCAGGCTAACCGGACTAGCCTACAATGAGCAGTTCTTC	CASRLTGLAYNEQFF
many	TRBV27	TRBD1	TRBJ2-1	TGTGCCAGCAGCGAGGACAGGGGGACTTACAATGAGCAGTTCTTC	CASSEDRGTYNEQFF
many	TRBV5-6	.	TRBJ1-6	TGTGCCAGCAGCTTGGACTCGGTGGGAAGATCCCTCCACTTT	CASSLDSVGRSLHF
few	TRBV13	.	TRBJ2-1	TGTGCCACCCTAATTGGCGGGCTAGAAGGGCGCAATGAGCAGTTCTTC	CATLIGGLEGRNEQFF
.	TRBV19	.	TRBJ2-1	TGTGTCAGCCGCGCCATAGCGGTCTCCTCCTACAATGAGCAGTTCTTC	CVSRAIAVSSYNEQFF
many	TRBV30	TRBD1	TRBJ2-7	TGTGCCTGGAGTTGGGGACAGGCCAGCTCCTACGAGCAGTACTTC	CAWSWGQASSYEQYF
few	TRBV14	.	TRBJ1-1	TGTGCCAGCAGCCAGAGTGGGAGGAACACTGAAGCTTTCTTT	CASSQSGRNTEAFF
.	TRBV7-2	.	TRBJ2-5	TGTGCCGGACACAGAGGGGAGACCCAGTGCTTC	CAGHRGETQCF
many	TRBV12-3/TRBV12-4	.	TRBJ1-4	TGTGCCAGCAGTAGCACCGGGACCCTATCGGGCCTAAATGAAAAACTGTTTTTT	CASSSTGTLSGLNEKLFF
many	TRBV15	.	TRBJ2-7	TGTGCCACCAGCAGAGCGGCAGGGGTGGGCGAGCAGTACTTC	CATSRAAGVGEQYF
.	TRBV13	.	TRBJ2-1	TGTGCCAGCACCACTCTGACCGGGACTCGAGATTACAATGAGCAGTTCTTC	CASTTLTGTRDYNEQFF
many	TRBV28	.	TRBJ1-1	TGTGCCAGCAGTTTAAGTTTGCACACTGAAGCTTTCTTT	CASSLSLHTEAFF
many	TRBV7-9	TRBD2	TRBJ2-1	TGTGCCAGCAGCCGAGGACTAGCGGGAGCGGATGAGCAGTTCTTC	CASSRGLAGADEQFF
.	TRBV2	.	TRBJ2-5	TGTGCCAGCAGTGTTTCTTGGACCCTGTACTTC	CASSVSWTLYF
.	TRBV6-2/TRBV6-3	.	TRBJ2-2	TGTGCCAGCAGTTCCTCTTTGGTCGGGGAGCTGTTTTTT	CASSSSLVGELFF
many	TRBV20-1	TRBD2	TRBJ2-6	TGCAGTGCTAGAGATCGAGCGGGGGGACCCCTCTCTGGGGCCAACGTCCTGACTTTC	CSARDRAGGPLSGANVLTF
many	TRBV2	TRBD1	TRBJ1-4	TGTGCCAGCAGTGGACAGGGGGCTGAAGAAAAACTGTTTTTT	CASSGQGAEEKLFF
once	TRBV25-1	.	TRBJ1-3	TGTGCCAGCAGTGACTGGGGCGCGTCTGGAAACACCATATATTTT	CASSDWGASGNTIYF